This entry lists 17 T cell receptor beta chains sequenced from one sample in a study of T-cell reconstitution after alpha-beta-depleted transplantation in children. Using unique molecular identifiers, the investigators prepared the TCRbeta library. TCRdb re-called the PCR reads through MiXCR, storing one row per CDR3 protein. The sample consists of 450,000 to 600,000 distinct CDR3 sequences, approximately 20% of them appearing once. The material was PBMCs from the stem cell graft donor, obtained from the stem cell graft. The receptors were sampled from a human donor who donated a stem cell graft to a child with acute lymphoblastic leukemia.

This clonotype was seen a handful of times. The chain carries TRBV20-1 and TRBJ1-2; D perhaps matches TRBD1 (5 bases). CDR1 and CDR2 from the germline V gene are DFQATT and SNEGSKA (reference sequence). The CDR3 sequence is 14 residues long. V was trimmed by 2 bases and J by 1 base, leaving 11 bases between them. CDR3 bases: TGCAGTGCTAGAACCCCGGGACTTAACTATGGCTACACCTTC. Translation: CSARTPGLNYGYTF.

The J gene is TRBJ2-7, the V gene TRBV12-3 or TRBV12-4, with D possibly TRBD1 on 5 matching bases. This CDR3 spans 14 amino acids. The V and J ends lost 5 bases and 7 bases respectively, with 18 bases between them. The CDR3 reads CASSLGPLGAEQYF. The CDR3 DNA follows: TGTGCCAGCAGTCTCGGACCCTTAGGGGCAGAGCAGTACTTC.

This clonotype was seen a few times. Written as DNA, the CDR3 is TGCGCCAGCAGCCGATTCGGGGTCGAAGTAAGGGGCACTGAAGCTTTCTTT. Translating gives CASSRFGVEVRGTEAFF. The genes are TRBV4-1 and TRBJ1-1; TRBD1 is a possible D gene (5 bases). The CDR3 contains 17 residues. Between the trimmed V and J ends, which lost 4 bases and 4 bases, there was a span of 22 bases. Germline lookup yields CDR1 MGHRA and CDR2 YSYEKL.

This clonotype has more than one count but fewer than ten. The rearrangement links TRBV4-2 to TRBJ2-7; D is unresolved. CDR1 LGHNA and CDR2 YNFKEQ come from the germline V gene. The CDR3 has 12 amino acids. Trimming shortened V by 1 base and J by 3 bases, and 4 bases separated the two germline ends. As DNA, the CDR3 is TGTGCCAGCAGCCAAGTGCACTACGAGCAGTACTTC. Its protein is CASSQVHYEQYF.

This chain joins TRBV18 and TRBJ2-3; 9 nucleotides agree with TRBD2. Germline V gives CDR1 KGHSH, CDR2 LQKENI. After removal of 4 bases from V and 0 bases from J, the junction contained 17 bases not matched to a gene. The CDR3 spans 20 residues. CDR3 DNA: TGTGCCAGCTCACTCTCACTAGCGGGCGGACTCTCTTTCAGCACAGATACGCAGTATTTT. Translating gives CASSLSLAGGLSFSTDTQYF.

This clonotype was observed a handful of times. V is TRBV20-1 and J is TRBJ2-1; 12 nucleotides match TRBD2. The germline V gene encodes CDR1 DFQATT and CDR2 SNEGSKA (reference sequence). The CDR3 length is 15 residues. The V gene end was trimmed by 6 bases and the J gene end by 9 bases; junction bases not matched to a gene: 12. The CDR3 DNA reads as TGCAGTGCAGTTTCTAGCGGGAGGGGTGCAGGTGAGCAGTTCTTC. Protein sequence: CSAVSSGRGAGEQFF.

This chain connects TRBV20-1 to TRBJ2-7, with 11 bases fitting TRBD2. Germline V gives CDR1 DFQATT, CDR2 SNEGSKA (reference sequence). With 4 bases clipped from V and 5 bases from J, the junction kept 7 bases outside the gene matches. The CDR3 runs 14 residues. CDR3 nucleotide sequence: TGCAGTGCTATCCCAACTAGCGGGAGAGACGAGCAGTACTTC. Residues: CSAIPTSGRDEQYF.

J is TRBJ2-2 and V is TRBV5-1; D assignment may be TRBD1 or TRBD2 (5 bases each). V shed 5 bases and J shed 1 base, with 15 bases lying between them. The CDR3 spans 16 residues. In germline, CDR1 is SGHRS, CDR2 YFSETQ. The CDR3 sequence is CASSGGSGGNTGELFF. The DNA of the CDR3 is TGCGCCAGCAGTGGGGGAAGCGGAGGGAACACCGGGGAGCTGTTTTTT. Filled out from reference TRBV5-1 and TRBJ2-2, the complete variable domain reads KAGVTQTPRYLIKTRGQQVTLSCSPISGHRSVSWYQQTPGQGLQFLFEYFSETQRNKGNFPGRFSGRQFSNSRSEMNVSTLELGDSALYLCASSGGSGGNTGELFFGEGSRLTVL.

This clonotype was seen repeatedly, ten times or more. The V call is TRBV15, the J call TRBJ2-5, with 8 positions matching TRBD2. V was clipped by 5 bases and J by 2 bases; unmatched bases: 16. Per germline, CDR1 LNHNV and CDR2 YYDKDF (reference sequence). CDR3 length equals 18 residues. The CDR3 spells CATSLHGRGSGAQETQYF. The CDR3 DNA reads as TGTGCCACCAGCCTCCATGGGAGGGGTAGCGGGGCACAAGAGACCCAGTACTTC.

The rearrangement uses TRBV20-1 and TRBJ2-1; 7 bases align to TRBD2. Trimming removed 6 bases from V and 0 bases from J; junction bases left unmatched: 8. The CDR3 spans 15 residues. Germline values: CDR1 DFQATT, CDR2 SNEGSKA (reference sequence). CDR3 nucleotides: TGCAGTGCGTTCGCTAGCGGCAGCTCCTACAATGAGCAGTTCTTC. Encoded protein: CSAFASGSSYNEQFF.

This clonotype has a count of ten or more. The chain combines TRBV5-1 with TRBJ1-1; D is ambiguous. The ends were cut back, 2 bases at V and 6 bases at J, with 11 bases in the middle. The CDR3 runs to 13 residues. Germline V gene lookup returns CDR1 SGHRS and CDR2 YFSETQ. CDR3 DNA: TGCGCCAGCAGCTTTACGAACATTCCTGAAGCTTTCTTT. This encodes CASSFTNIPEAFF.

This clonotype was seen a few times. This chain links TRBV4-1 with TRBJ2-7, with 8 bases fitting TRBD2. Per the germline V gene, CDR1 is MGHRA and CDR2 is YSYEKL. The CDR3 runs 13 residues. Trimming at V came to 6 bases and at J to 7 bases, leaving 8 bases not matched to a gene. CDR3 bases: TGCGCCAGCAGTGGCGGGAGGATGAGTGAGCAGTACTTC. Translating gives CASSGGRMSEQYF.

The chain has TRBV5-1 and TRBJ2-5; 9 nucleotides align to TRBD2. CDR3 length: 17 residues. The junction had 8 bases not matched to a gene; V was cut back by 1 base and J by 1 base. Germline CDR1 is SGHRS and CDR2 is YFSETQ. DNA for the CDR3: TGCGCCAGCAGCTTGCGGGCCAGCGGGAGGCCCCAAGAGACCCAGTACTTC. Amino acids: CASSLRASGRPQETQYF.

The rearrangement joins TRBV5-4 to TRBJ2-2; 7 positions match TRBD2. After removal of 7 bases from V and 4 bases from J, the junction contained 7 bases not matched to a gene. The CDR3 runs to 14 residues. Germline values: CDR1 SGHNT, CDR2 YYREEE (reference sequence). CDR3 sequence: CASPLGGSTGELFF. The CDR3 nucleotides read TGTGCCAGCCCCTTGGGCGGGAGCACCGGGGAGCTGTTTTTT.

This clonotype was picked up a small number of times. The J gene is TRBJ1-1, the V gene TRBV4-1; D might be TRBD1 (6 bases). The germline V gene encodes CDR1 MGHRA and CDR2 YSYEKL. Trimming took 2 bases from V and 4 from J, leaving 11 bases between them. The CDR3 runs to 14 residues. The DNA of the CDR3 is TGCGCCAGCAGCCAACGGGGAGGGGGCACTGAAGCTTTCTTT. Its protein product is CASSQRGGGTEAFF.

The chain carries TRBV29-1 and TRBJ1-1, with unresolved D. The CDR3 is 14 residues long. V lost 5 bases, J lost 0 bases, and 13 bases lay in between. Germline V gene data show CDR1 as SQVTM and CDR2 as ANQGSEA. In nucleotides, the CDR3 is TGCAGCGTTTTCAACTGGGGAGTGAACACTGAAGCTTTCTTT. This gives the protein CSVFNWGVNTEAFF.

The chain is built from TRBV12-3 or TRBV12-4 and TRBJ2-7; D is possibly TRBD1 or TRBD2 (5 bases each). Trimming pared 7 bases from V and 2 bases from J, leaving 12 bases between. The CDR3 is 13 amino acids. The CDR3 nucleotides are TGTGCCAGCACCAGGGACGGTCCCTACGAGCAGTACTTC. Protein product: CASTRDGPYEQYF.